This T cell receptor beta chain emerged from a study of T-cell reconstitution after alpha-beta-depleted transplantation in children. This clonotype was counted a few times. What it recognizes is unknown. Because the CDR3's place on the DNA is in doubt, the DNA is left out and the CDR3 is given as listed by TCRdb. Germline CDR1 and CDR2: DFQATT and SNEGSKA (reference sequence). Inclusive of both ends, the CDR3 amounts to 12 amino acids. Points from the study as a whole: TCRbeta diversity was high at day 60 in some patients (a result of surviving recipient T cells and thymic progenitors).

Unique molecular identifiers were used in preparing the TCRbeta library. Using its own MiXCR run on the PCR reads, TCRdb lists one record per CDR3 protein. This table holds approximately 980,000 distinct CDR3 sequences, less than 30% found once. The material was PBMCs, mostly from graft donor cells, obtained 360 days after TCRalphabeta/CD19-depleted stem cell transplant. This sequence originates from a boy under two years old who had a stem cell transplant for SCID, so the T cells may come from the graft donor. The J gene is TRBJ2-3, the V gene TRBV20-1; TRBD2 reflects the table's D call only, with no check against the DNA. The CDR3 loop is CSARVASGAEGF.